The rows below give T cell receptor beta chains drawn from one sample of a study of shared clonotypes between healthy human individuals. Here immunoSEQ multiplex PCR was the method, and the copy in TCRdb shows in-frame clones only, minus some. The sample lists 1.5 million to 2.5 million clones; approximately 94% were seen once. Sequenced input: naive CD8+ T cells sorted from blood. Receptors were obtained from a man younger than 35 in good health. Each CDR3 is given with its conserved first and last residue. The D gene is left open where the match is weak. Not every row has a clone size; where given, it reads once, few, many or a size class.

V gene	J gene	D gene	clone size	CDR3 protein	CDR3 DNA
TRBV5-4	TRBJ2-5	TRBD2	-	CASSLVGTSEETQYF	TGTGCCAGCAGCTTGGTGGGGACTAGCGAAGAGACCCAGTACTTC
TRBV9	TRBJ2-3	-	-	CASSADRSTDTQYF	TGTGCCAGCAGCGCAGACAGGTCCACAGATACGCAGTATTTT
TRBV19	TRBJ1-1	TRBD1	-	CASMGDRGLWTEAFF	TGTGCCAGTATGGGGGACAGGGGGCTGTGGACTGAAGCTTTCTTT
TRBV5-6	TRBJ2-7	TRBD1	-	CASSLGDRGNYEQYF	TGTGCCAGCAGCTTGGGGGACAGGGGAAACTACGAGCAGTACTTC
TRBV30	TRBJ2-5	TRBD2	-	CAWTRAGGPRETQYF	TGTGCCTGGACAAGGGCGGGAGGGCCTAGAGAGACCCAGTACTTC
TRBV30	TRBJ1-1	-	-	CAWSVLDSRTEAFF	TGTGCCTGGAGTGTACTCGACAGTAGGACTGAAGCTTTCTTT
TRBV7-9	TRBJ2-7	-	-	CASSPGADKKAYEQYF	TGTGCCAGCAGCCCGGGAGCAGACAAAAAAGCCTACGAGCAGTACTTC
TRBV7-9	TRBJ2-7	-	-	CASMREQTYEQYF	TGTGCCAGCATGCGGGAACAGACCTACGAGCAGTACTTC
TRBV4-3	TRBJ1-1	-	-	CASSQEWGGSTEAFF	TGCGCCAGCAGCCAAGAGTGGGGGGGGTCCACTGAAGCTTTCTTT
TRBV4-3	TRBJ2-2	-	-	CASSQGGELFF	TGCGCCAGCAGCCAGGGGGGGGAGCTGTTTTTT
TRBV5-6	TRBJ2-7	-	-	CASSQDQGYEQYF	TGTGCCAGCAGCCAAGACCAGGGCTACGAGCAGTACTTC
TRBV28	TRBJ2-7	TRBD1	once	CASSGDRELHYEQYF	TGTGCCAGCAGCGGCGACAGGGAGCTCCACTACGAGCAGTACTTC
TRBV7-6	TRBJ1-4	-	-	CASSFLGGDEKLFF	TGTGCCAGCAGCTTTCTAGGAGGTGACGAAAAACTGTTTTTT
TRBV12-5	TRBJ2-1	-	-	CASGSGPYNEQFF	TGTGCTAGTGGTAGCGGGCCCTACAATGAGCAGTTCTTC
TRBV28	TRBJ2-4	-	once	CASSFQGLGNIQYF	TGTGCCAGCAGTTTCCAGGGTCTTGGAAACATTCAGTACTTC
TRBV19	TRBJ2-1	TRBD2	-	CASSIGGSVYNEQFF	TGTGCCAGTAGTATTGGCGGGAGCGTCTACAATGAGCAGTTCTTC
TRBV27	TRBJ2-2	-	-	CAARLGANTGELFF	TGTGCCGCAAGGTTGGGAGCGAACACCGGGGAGCTGTTTTTT
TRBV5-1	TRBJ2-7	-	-	CASSLERGPAYEQYF	TGCGCCAGCAGCTTGGAGAGGGGACCTGCCTACGAGCAGTACTTC
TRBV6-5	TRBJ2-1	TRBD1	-	CASSYPLGTGVNEQFF	TGTGCCAGCAGTTACCCCCTGGGGACAGGGGTGAATGAGCAGTTCTTC
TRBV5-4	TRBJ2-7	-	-	CATGDSYEQYF	TGTGCCACGGGGGATTCCTACGAGCAGTACTTC
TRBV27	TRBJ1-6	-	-	CASSLSLNSPLHF	TGTGCCAGCAGTTTATCTCTTAATTCACCCCTCCACTTT
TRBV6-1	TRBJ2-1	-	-	CASSVALVNTYNEQFF	TGTGCCAGCAGTGTCGCTTTGGTAAATACCTACAATGAGCAGTTCTTC
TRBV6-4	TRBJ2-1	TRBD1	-	CASSPGQGTYNEQFF	TGTGCCAGCAGCCCGGGACAGGGAACTTACAATGAGCAGTTCTTC
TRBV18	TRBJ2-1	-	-	CASSATPHEQFF	TGTGCCAGCTCAGCGACCCCTCATGAGCAGTTCTTC
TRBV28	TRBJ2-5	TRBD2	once	CASTQIAGGEGETQYF	TGTGCCAGCACCCAAATAGCGGGAGGAGAGGGCGAGACCCAGTACTTC
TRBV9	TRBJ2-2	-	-	CASSDQGPFTGELFF	TGTGCCAGCAGCGACCAGGGACCATTCACCGGGGAGCTGTTTTTT
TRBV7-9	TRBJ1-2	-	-	CASRPGSNYGYTF	TGTGCCAGTCGACCGGGGTCCAACTATGGCTACACCTTC
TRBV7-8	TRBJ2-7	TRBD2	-	CASSALTSGVYEQYF	TGTGCCAGCAGCGCCCTAACTAGCGGGGTCTACGAGCAGTACTTC
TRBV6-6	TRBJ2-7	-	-	CASSYPREQGTFEQYF	TGTGCCAGCAGTTACCCCCGGGAGCAGGGTACTTTCGAGCAGTACTTC
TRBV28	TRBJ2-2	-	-	CASSLGGPGELFF	TGTGCCAGCAGTCTCGGGGGGCCCGGGGAGCTGTTTTTT
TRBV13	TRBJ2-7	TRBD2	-	CASSLAGGYEQYF	TGTGCCAGCAGCTTAGCGGGAGGGTACGAGCAGTACTTC
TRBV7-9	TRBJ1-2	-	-	CASSPGTSLYGYTF	TGTGCCAGCAGTCCCGGGACCTCACTGTATGGCTACACCTTC
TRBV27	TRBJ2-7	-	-	CASSSPEGHAVKAYEQYF	TGTGCCAGCAGTTCCCCTGAGGGGCACGCAGTGAAGGCCTACGAGCAGTACTTC
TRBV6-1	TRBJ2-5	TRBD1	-	CASSDRDRTDQETQYF	TGTGCCAGCAGTGACCGGGACAGGACCGACCAAGAGACCCAGTACTTC
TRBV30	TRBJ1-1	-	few	CAWSVSSEAFF	TGTGCCTGGAGTGTCTCCTCTGAAGCTTTCTTT
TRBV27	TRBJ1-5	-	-	CASSVQGLEGGQPQHF	TGTGCCAGCAGCGTTCAGGGTCTTGAGGGCGGTCAGCCCCAGCATTTT
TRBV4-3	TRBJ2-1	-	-	CASSQDIWGYNEQFF	TGCGCCAGCAGCCAAGATATCTGGGGTTACAATGAGCAGTTCTTC
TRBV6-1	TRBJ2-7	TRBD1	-	CASSEAWTGVGYEQYF	TGTGCCAGCAGTGAAGCGTGGACAGGGGTGGGGTACGAGCAGTACTTC
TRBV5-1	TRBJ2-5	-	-	CASSLYQETQYF	TGCGCCAGCAGCTTGTATCAAGAGACCCAGTACTTC
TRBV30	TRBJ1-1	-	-	CAWSVGNEAFF	TGTGCCTGGAGTGTTGGAAATGAAGCTTTCTTT